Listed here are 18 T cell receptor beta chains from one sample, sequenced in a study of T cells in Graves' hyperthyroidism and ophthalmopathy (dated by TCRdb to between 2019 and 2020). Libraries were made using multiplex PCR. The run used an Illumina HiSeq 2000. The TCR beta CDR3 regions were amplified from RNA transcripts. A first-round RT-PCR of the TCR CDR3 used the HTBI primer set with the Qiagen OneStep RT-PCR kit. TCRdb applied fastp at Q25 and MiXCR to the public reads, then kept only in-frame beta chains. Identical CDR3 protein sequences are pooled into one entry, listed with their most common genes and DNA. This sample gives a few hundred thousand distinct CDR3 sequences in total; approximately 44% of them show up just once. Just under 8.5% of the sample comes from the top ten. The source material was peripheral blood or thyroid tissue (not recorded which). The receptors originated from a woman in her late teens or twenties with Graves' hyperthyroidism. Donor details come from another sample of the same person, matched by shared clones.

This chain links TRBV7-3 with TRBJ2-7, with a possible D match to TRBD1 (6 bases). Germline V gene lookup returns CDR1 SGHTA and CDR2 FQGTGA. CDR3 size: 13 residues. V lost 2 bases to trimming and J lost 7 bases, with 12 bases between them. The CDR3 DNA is TGTGCCAGCAGCTTAGCCGCAGGGGTAGAGCAGTACTTC. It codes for CASSLAAGVEQYF.

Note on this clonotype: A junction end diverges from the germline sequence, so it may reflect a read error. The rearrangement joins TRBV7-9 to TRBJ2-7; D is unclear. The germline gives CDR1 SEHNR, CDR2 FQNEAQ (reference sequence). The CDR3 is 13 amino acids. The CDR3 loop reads CASSVLGTYEQYF. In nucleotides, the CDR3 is TGCGCCAGCAGCGTACTGGGTACCTACGAGCAGTACTTC.

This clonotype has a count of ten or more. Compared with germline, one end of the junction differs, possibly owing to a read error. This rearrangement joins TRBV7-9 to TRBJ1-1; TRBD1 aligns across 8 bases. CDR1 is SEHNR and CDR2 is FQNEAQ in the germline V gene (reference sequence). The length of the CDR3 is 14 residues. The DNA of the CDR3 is TGCGCCAGCAGCAGAGGACAGGGGAACACTGAAGCTTTCTTT. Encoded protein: CASSRGQGNTEAFF.

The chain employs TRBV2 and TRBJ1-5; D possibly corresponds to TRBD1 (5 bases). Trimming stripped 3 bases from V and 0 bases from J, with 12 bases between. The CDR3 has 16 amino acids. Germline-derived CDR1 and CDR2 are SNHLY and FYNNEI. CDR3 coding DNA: TGTGCCAGCAGTGACCCCGGGGGGTATAGCAATCAGCCCCAGCATTTT. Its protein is CASSDPGGYSNQPQHF.

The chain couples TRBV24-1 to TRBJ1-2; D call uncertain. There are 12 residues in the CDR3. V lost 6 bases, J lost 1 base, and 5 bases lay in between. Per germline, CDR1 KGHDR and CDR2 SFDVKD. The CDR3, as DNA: TGTGCCACCAGTCCCAGTAACTATGGCTACACCTTC. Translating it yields CATSPSNYGYTF.

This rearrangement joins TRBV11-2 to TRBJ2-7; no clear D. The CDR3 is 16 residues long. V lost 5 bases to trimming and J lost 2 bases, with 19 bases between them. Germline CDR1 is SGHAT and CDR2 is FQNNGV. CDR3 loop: CASSQDWAQAAYEQYF. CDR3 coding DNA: TGTGCCAGCAGCCAAGATTGGGCCCAGGCAGCCTACGAGCAGTACTTC.

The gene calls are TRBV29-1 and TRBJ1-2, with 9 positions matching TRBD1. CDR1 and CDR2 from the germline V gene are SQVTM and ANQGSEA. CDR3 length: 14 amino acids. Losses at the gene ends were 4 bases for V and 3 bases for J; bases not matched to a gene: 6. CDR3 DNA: TGCAGCGTTGTCGGGACAGGGCTCGACTATGGCTACACCTTC. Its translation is CSVVGTGLDYGYTF.

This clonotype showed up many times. DNA of the CDR3: TGCAGCGTCGCTTGGGCTAGCAATCAGCCCCAGCATTTT. Translation gives CSVAWASNQPQHF. The chain carries TRBV29-1 and TRBJ1-5, with D unresolved. From germline, CDR1 is SQVTM and CDR2 ANQGSEA. This CDR3 spans 13 amino acids. The germline V and J ends were trimmed by 6 bases and 0 bases, with 9 bases remaining between them.

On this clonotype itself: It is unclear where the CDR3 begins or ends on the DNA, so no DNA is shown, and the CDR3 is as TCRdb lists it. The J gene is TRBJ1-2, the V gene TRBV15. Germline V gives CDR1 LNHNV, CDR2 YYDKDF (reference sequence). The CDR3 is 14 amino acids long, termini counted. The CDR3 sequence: CATSRSLGMEDYTF.

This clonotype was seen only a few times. CDR3: CASSEGVVYYGYTF. Here the CDR3 DNA reads TGTGCCAGCAGTGAAGGCGTCGTCTACTATGGCTACACCTTC. The chain couples TRBV6-1 to TRBJ1-2; no clear D gene. The CDR3 loop spans 14 amino acids. Per the germline V gene, CDR1 is MNHNS and CDR2 is SASEGT. Between the trimmed V and J ends, which lost 1 base and 3 bases, there was a span of 9 bases.

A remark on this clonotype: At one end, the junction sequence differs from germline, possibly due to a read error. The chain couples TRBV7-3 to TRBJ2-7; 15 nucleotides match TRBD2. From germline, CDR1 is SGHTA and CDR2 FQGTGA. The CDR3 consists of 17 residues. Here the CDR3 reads CASSHASGTSGRYEQYF. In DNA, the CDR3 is TGCGCCAGCAGCCATGCCTCCGGGACTAGCGGGAGGTACGAGCAGTACTTC.

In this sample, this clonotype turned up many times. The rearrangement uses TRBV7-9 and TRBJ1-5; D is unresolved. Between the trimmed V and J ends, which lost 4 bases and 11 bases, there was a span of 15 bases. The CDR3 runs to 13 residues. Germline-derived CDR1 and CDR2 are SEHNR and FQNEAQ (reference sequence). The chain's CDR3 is CASSSTSWASQHF. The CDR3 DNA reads TGTGCCAGCAGCTCGACCTCCTGGGCGTCCCAGCATTTT.

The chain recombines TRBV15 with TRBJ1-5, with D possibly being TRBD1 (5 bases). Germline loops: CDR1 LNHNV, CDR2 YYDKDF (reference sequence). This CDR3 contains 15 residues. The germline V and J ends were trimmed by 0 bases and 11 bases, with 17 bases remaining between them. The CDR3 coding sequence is TGTGCCACCAGCAGAGATGGGGGACCGGGGGAGACCCAGCATTTT. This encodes CATSRDGGPGETQHF.

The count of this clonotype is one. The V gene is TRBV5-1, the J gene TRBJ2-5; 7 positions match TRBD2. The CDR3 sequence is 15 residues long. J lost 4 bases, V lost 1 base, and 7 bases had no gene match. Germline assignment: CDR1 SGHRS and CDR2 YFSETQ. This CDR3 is CASSLNAGVGETQYF. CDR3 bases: TGCGCCAGCAGCTTGAATGCGGGAGTGGGAGAGACCCAGTACTTC.

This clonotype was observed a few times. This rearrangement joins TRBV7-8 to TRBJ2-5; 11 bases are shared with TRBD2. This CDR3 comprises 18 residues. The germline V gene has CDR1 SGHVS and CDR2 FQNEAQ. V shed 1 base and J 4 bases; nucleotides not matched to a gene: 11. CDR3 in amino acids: CASSLGLAGGGSAETQYF. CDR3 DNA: TGTGCCAGCAGCTTAGGTCTAGCGGGAGGAGGGTCTGCAGAGACCCAGTACTTC.

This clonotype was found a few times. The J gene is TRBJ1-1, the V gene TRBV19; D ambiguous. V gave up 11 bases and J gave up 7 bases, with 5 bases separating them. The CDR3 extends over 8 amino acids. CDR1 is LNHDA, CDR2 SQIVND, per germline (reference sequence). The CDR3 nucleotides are TGTGCCGGCGTTGAAGCTTTCTTT. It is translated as CAGVEAFF.

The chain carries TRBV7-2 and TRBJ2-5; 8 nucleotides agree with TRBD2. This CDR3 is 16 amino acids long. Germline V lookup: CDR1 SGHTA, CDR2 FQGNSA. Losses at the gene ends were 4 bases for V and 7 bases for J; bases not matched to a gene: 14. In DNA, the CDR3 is TGTGCCAGCAGCTCGTTAGGAGCGGGAGAGTTTGGGACCCAGTACTTC. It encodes CASSSLGAGEFGTQYF. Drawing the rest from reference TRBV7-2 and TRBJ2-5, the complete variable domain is GAGVSQSPSNKVTEKGKDVELRCDPISGHTALYWYRQSLGQGLEFLIYFQGNSAPDKSGLPSDRFSAERTGGSVSTLTIQRTQQEDSAVYLCASSSLGAGEFGTQYFGPGTRLLVL.

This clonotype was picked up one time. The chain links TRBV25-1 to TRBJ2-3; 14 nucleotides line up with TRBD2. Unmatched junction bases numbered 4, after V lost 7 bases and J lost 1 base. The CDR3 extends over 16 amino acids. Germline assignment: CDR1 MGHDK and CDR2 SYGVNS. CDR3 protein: CASTVGLAGGTDTQYF. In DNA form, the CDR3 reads TGTGCCAGCACCGTGGGACTAGCGGGAGGCACAGATACGCAGTATTTT.